Given below is one T cell receptor (beta chain) in context. Its target is unknown. Compared with germline, one end of the junction differs, possibly owing to a read error. This sample is drawn from a study of lymphopenia after photon versus proton radiotherapy. CDR1 MNHEY and CDR2 SVGAGI come from the germline V gene. This CDR3 has 13 amino acids. Whole-study results and caveats: Proton therapy kept repertoires fairly stable, unlike photons, which gained effector/memory cells. In patients who died, overall survival fell as post-nadir TCR diversity dropped more.

The method was immunoSEQ multiplex PCR; TCRdb's version includes in-frame clones alone and lacks a portion of them. The profile covers approximately 25,000 clones, with around four fifths appearing a single time and around 20% taken by the ten largest. The gene calls are TRBV6-5 and TRBJ2-7; unclear D gene. This clonotype was obtained from an older woman with pancreatic cancer. This specimen consisted of peripheral blood, obtained from a patient treated with proton-based radiotherapy. DNA for the CDR3: TGTGCCAGCAGTTCCGGCCTTTACGAGCAGTTGGACTTC. The encoded protein is CASSSGLYEQLDF.